These 21 T cell receptor beta chains share one sample of origin, sequenced in a study of T cell responses to AZD1222 COVID-19 vaccine. Here immunoSEQ multiplex PCR was the method, and the copy in TCRdb shows in-frame clones only, minus some. The sample holds roughly 100,000 clones, about 90% seen once. The material sequenced was peripheral blood, taken on day 0 of AZD1222 vaccination. Receptors were obtained from an adult in good health.

V usage is TRBV6-4 and J usage is TRBJ2-6; perhaps TRBD2 as D (5 bases). Looked up from germline, CDR1 is MRHNA and CDR2 is SNTAGT. Trimming removed 5 bases at V and 0 bases at J, with 8 bases between. The CDR3 contains 15 residues. The CDR3 nucleotides are TGTGCCAGCAGTCGAGGGAACTCTGGGGCCAACGTCCTGACTTTC. It encodes CASSRGNSGANVLTF.

The chain carries TRBV15 and TRBJ2-5; 9 positions match TRBD1. The CDR3 is 16 amino acids. Germline V CDR1 and CDR2: LNHNV, YYDKDF (reference sequence). The trim removed 0 bases at V and 3 bases at J, leaving 5 bases unmatched. The CDR3 sequence: CATSRERTGVEETQYF. The CDR3, as DNA: TGTGCCACCAGCAGAGAGAGGACAGGGGTGGAAGAGACCCAGTACTTC.

This clone was counted a few times. The same CDR3 can be traced to other DNA sequences in this sample. The V call is TRBV6-5, the J call TRBJ1-5, with D perhaps TRBD1 (6 bases). V lost 7 bases to trimming and J lost 0 bases, with 10 bases between them. Germline V CDR1 and CDR2: MNHEY, SVGAGI. CDR3 length: 14 residues. This CDR3 reads CASNPTGSNQPQHF. CDR3 in DNA: TGTGCCAGCAACCCGACAGGTAGCAATCAGCCCCAGCATTTT.

The gene calls are TRBV28 and TRBJ1-4, with 8 bases identical to TRBD1. The CDR3 totals 15 residues. The germline V gene encodes CDR1 MDHEN and CDR2 SYDVKM. V shed 6 bases, J shed 1 base, and the junction held 4 bases outside the gene matches. The CDR3 region has the DNA TGTGCCAGCAGGATCGGACAGGGAACTAATGAAAAACTGTTTTTT. This sequence encodes CASRIGQGTNEKLFF.

This rearrangement joins TRBV20-1 to TRBJ2-3, with TRBD2 matching 10 bases. With 3 bases clipped from V and 4 bases from J, the junction kept 10 bases outside the gene matches. This CDR3 region has 16 residues. Germline CDR1 and CDR2: DFQATT and SNEGSKA (reference sequence). The CDR3 DNA is TGCAGTGCTAGTGATGTCGCTAGCGGGGGTTCAGATACGCAGTATTTT. This gives the protein CSASDVASGGSDTQYF.

The chain combines TRBV18 with TRBJ1-1, with D possibly matching TRBD1 (5 bases). The V and J ends lost 8 bases and 1 base respectively, with 11 bases between them. The CDR3 runs 13 residues. In germline, CDR1 is KGHSH, CDR2 LQKENI. CDR3 nucleotides: TGTGCCAGCCAACAGGCGGGGAACACTGAAGCTTTCTTT. Protein product: CASQQAGNTEAFF.

Notes on this clone: Other nucleotide sequences from this sample produce the same CDR3. The V and J genes are TRBV5-4 and TRBJ2-7; D is uncertain. Germline loops: CDR1 SGHNT, CDR2 YYREEE (reference sequence). Trimming removed 3 bases at V and 4 bases at J, with 5 bases between. The length of the CDR3 is 11 residues. CDR3 nucleotide sequence: TGTGCCAGCAGCTCCTCTTACGAGCAGTACTTC. Translating gives CASSSSYEQYF.

The V and J genes are TRBV2 and TRBJ1-2; 8 bases fit TRBD1. The CDR3 contains 15 residues. Germline V lookup: CDR1 SNHLY, CDR2 FYNNEI. V lost 4 bases to trimming and J lost 8 bases; unmatched junction nucleotides: 12. CDR3 loop: CASSAVAGGLGGYTF. CDR3 DNA: TGTGCCAGCAGTGCTGTTGCAGGGGGCCTTGGAGGCTACACCTTC.

This rearrangement joins TRBV6-5 to TRBJ2-1; tentatively, D is TRBD1 (5 bases). CDR1 is MNHEY and CDR2 is SVGAGI in the germline V gene. The CDR3 is 11 amino acids. V lost 11 bases to trimming and J lost 9 bases, with 14 bases between them. CDR3 sequence: CAGNWTLEQFF. CDR3 in DNA: TGTGCCGGCAACTGGACACTTGAGCAGTTCTTC.

The chain links TRBV28 to TRBJ2-1; 8 bases map to TRBD2. V shed 5 bases, J shed 6 bases, and the junction held 12 bases outside the gene matches. The CDR3 contains 16 residues. Germline V gene sequence: CDR1 MDHEN, CDR2 SYDVKM. CDR3 residues: CASSRGSSGGANEQFF. CDR3 sequence (DNA): TGTGCCAGCAGTAGGGGATCGAGCGGGGGTGCCAATGAGCAGTTCTTC.

The gene calls are TRBV7-9 and TRBJ1-3; D ambiguous. The germline V gene has CDR1 SEHNR and CDR2 FQNEAQ (reference sequence). Trimming cost V 4 bases and J 1 base, with 8 bases left between them. This CDR3 spans 14 amino acids. The CDR3 DNA reads as TGTGCCAGCAGCTCGGGGTTATCTGGAAACACCATATATTTT. Amino acids: CASSSGLSGNTIYF.

The chain links TRBV4-2 to TRBJ1-6; D uncertain. The CDR3 covers 15 residues. Trimming removed 4 bases from V and 4 bases from J, with 11 bases in between. Germline CDR1 and CDR2: LGHNA and YNFKEQ. Here the CDR3 reads CASSPLGGYNSPLHF. As DNA, the CDR3 is TGTGCCAGCAGCCCGCTGGGAGGGTATAATTCACCCCTCCACTTT.

The rearrangement links TRBV6-5 to TRBJ2-7; D ambiguous. This CDR3 is 10 amino acids long. Germline V CDR1 and CDR2: MNHEY, SVGAGI. The V end was cut by 8 bases, the J end by 4 bases, with 6 bases between. The CDR3 DNA reads as TGTGCCAGCGCTGAGTACGAGCAGTACTTC. It encodes CASAEYEQYF.

The J gene is TRBJ2-5, the V gene TRBV11-3, with 10 bases fitting TRBD2. Germline V gene lookup returns CDR1 SGHNT and CDR2 YENEEA. This CDR3 has 16 residues. V was pared by 1 base and J by 2 bases, with 4 bases of the junction left unmatched. The CDR3 here is CASSLGVAGGQETQYF. The CDR3 region has the DNA TGTGCCAGCAGCTTAGGAGTAGCGGGGGGTCAAGAGACCCAGTACTTC.

The rearrangement links TRBV7-2 to TRBJ1-5; 7 bases are a match to TRBD1. Germline-derived CDR1 and CDR2 are SGHTA and FQGNSA. V gave up 5 bases and J gave up 3 bases; unmatched junction bases: 4. The CDR3 runs 14 residues. CDR3 in amino acids: CASSSTGANQPQHF. In DNA, the CDR3 is TGTGCCAGCAGCAGTACAGGGGCCAATCAGCCCCAGCATTTT.

V usage is TRBV30 and J usage is TRBJ2-7, with 7 bases aligning to TRBD1. Germline loops: CDR1 GTSNPN, CDR2 SVGIG (reference sequence). V shed 4 bases and J 7 bases; nucleotides not matched to a gene: 10. The CDR3 covers 13 residues. The CDR3 region has the DNA TGTGCCTGGACCCTCAGGGGGAGTAAAGAGCAGTACTTC. It translates to CAWTLRGSKEQYF.

The V gene is TRBV19, the J gene TRBJ1-1; D is undetermined. The CDR3 length is 14 residues. The V end lost 0 bases, the J end lost 4 bases, and 9 bases lay between the germline ends. CDR1 and CDR2 (germline): LNHDA, SQIVND (reference sequence). CDR3 DNA: TGTGCCAGTAGTATAGATCCACTCGGCACTGAAGCTTTCTTT. Its protein product is CASSIDPLGTEAFF.

The rearrangement links TRBV5-1 to TRBJ2-1; D possibly corresponds to TRBD1 (6 bases). Germline V gene lookup returns CDR1 SGHRS and CDR2 YFSETQ. The CDR3 consists of 17 residues. Trimming pared 0 bases from V and 0 bases from J, leaving 13 bases between. The CDR3 spells CASSLASGQSSYNEQFF. In nucleotides, the CDR3 is TGCGCCAGCAGCTTGGCCTCCGGACAGAGCTCCTACAATGAGCAGTTCTTC.

The V call is TRBV3-1 (or the pseudogene TRBV3-2), the J call TRBJ1-2; possible D gene TRBD1, 6 bases. Trimming left V 5 bases short and J 5 bases short, with 15 bases between. The CDR3 totals 14 residues. CDR1 is LGHDT, CDR2 YNNKEL, per germline (reference sequence). The CDR3 reads CASSRDTSGYGYTF. The CDR3, as DNA: TGTGCCAGCAGCAGGGACACCTCGGGGTATGGCTACACCTTC.

V and J are TRBV10-3 and TRBJ1-1; 7 bases map to TRBD1. Per the germline V gene, CDR1 is ENHRY and CDR2 is SYGVKD. This CDR3 is 14 amino acids long. V lost 2 bases, J lost 5 bases, and 5 bases stayed unmatched. This CDR3 is CAISELGQVTEAFF. CDR3 nucleotides: TGTGCCATCAGTGAGCTAGGACAGGTAACTGAAGCTTTCTTT.

This clone has a handful of counts. J is TRBJ1-2 and V is TRBV18, with 8 bases matching TRBD1. This CDR3 is 19 amino acids long. V was pared by 2 bases and J by 5 bases, with 19 bases of the junction left unmatched. Germline V gene data show CDR1 as KGHSH and CDR2 as LQKENI. CDR3 nucleotide sequence: TGTGCCAGCTCACCATCGCTCCTAGGGGACAGGACGCTGGGTTATGGCTACACCTTC. As protein: CASSPSLLGDRTLGYGYTF. The whole variable domain, remainder taken from reference TRBV18 and TRBJ1-2, is NAGVMQNPRHLVRRRGQEARLRCSPMKGHSHVYWYRQLPEEGLKFMVYLQKENIIDESGMPKERFSAEFPKEGPSILRIQQVVRGDSAAYFCASSPSLLGDRTLGYGYTFGSGTRLTVV.